A single sample gave rise to the 32 T cell receptor beta chains below, sequenced in a study of OX40 agonist ivuxolimab in advanced cancers. Sequenced by immunoSEQ multiplex PCR; TCRdb stores in-frame clones only, minus some. This sample has 83,000 or so clones, with around 85% found just once. This specimen was CD4+ or CD8+ T cells sorted from blood, taken in a trial of the OX40 agonist ivuxolimab. The origin of the receptors is an adult with an advanced solid tumor such as melanoma, head and neck, liver or kidney cancer.

The CDR3 loop is CASSLAEATDTQYF. CDR3 nucleotide sequence: TGTGCCAGCAGCTTAGCCGAGGCGACAGATACGCAGTATTTT. This chain uses TRBV7-2 with TRBJ2-3; D gene uncertain. V lost 0 bases and J lost 3, with 7 bases in between. CDR1 SGHTA and CDR2 FQGNSA come from the germline V gene. The length of the CDR3 is 14 residues.

The chain joins TRBV7-9 to TRBJ1-5; D is possibly TRBD1 (5 bases). Trimming removed 3 bases at V and 4 bases at J, with 13 bases between. This CDR3 comprises 15 residues. Germline lookup yields CDR1 SEHNR and CDR2 FQNEAQ (reference sequence). The CDR3 DNA sequence: TGTGCCAGCAGCTTCCGACATGAGGGGAATCAGCCCCAGCATTTT. As protein: CASSFRHEGNQPQHF.

The gene calls are TRBV4-3 and TRBJ2-3; 8 bases line up with TRBD2. V shed 0 bases and J 2 bases; nucleotides not matched to a gene: 10. This CDR3 is built from 18 residues. The V gene's germline CDR1 is LGHNA and CDR2 YSLEER. In DNA, the CDR3 is TGCGCCAGCAGCCAAGACTCGGGGGGTAGCGGGGACACAGATACGCAGTATTTT. It translates to CASSQDSGGSGDTDTQYF.

This chain connects TRBV7-9 to TRBJ2-7; weak D call: TRBD2 (6 bases). Germline CDR1 reads SEHNR; CDR2 reads FQNEAQ (reference sequence). V was clipped by 6 bases and J by 7 bases, with 19 bases between them. CDR3 length: 14 amino acids. CDR3 DNA: TGTGCCAGCAGAACTACCGGGGGAGAGAAGGAGCAGTACTTC. Protein product: CASRTTGGEKEQYF.

The V gene is TRBV4-2, the J gene TRBJ2-3; TRBD2 agrees at 7 bases. Looked up from germline, CDR1 is LGHNA and CDR2 is YNFKEQ. CDR3 length equals 17 residues. With V trimmed by 0 bases and J by 2 bases, 8 bases remained unmatched. The DNA of the CDR3 is TGTGCCAGCAGCCAAGAGGATCTAGCGGACTACACAGATACGCAGTATTTT. Translation: CASSQEDLADYTDTQYF.

This chain joins TRBV18 and TRBJ1-6, with 9 bases that match TRBD1. CDR1 and CDR2 (germline): KGHSH, LQKENI. The length of the CDR3 is 13 residues. V shed 5 bases, J shed 8 bases, and the junction held 1 base outside the gene matches. As DNA, the CDR3 is TGTGCCAGCTCAACAGGGGGCGATTCACCCCTCCACTTT. It specifies CASSTGGDSPLHF.

This chain connects TRBV6-6 to TRBJ2-2; 10 bases align to TRBD2. The CDR3 length is 15 residues. V lost 7 bases to trimming and J lost 6 bases; unmatched junction nucleotides: 8. Germline lookup yields CDR1 MNHNY and CDR2 SVGAGI (reference sequence). CDR3 DNA: TGTGCCAGCACCACAAGCGGGGGGGCCTCCGGGGAGCTGTTTTTT. Amino acid sequence: CASTTSGGASGELFF.

The chain employs TRBV6-6 and TRBJ2-2; D tentatively fits TRBD1 or TRBD2 (5 bases each). V was shortened by 0 bases and J by 4 bases, with 9 bases between the two germline ends. Germline CDR1 reads MNHNY; CDR2 reads SVGAGI (reference sequence). CDR3 length equals 15 residues. The CDR3 nucleotides are TGTGCCAGCAGTTACTCTCCCGGGACCACCGGGGAGCTGTTTTTT. This encodes CASSYSPGTTGELFF.

This chain joins TRBV6-1 and TRBJ2-1, with TRBD2 matching over 11 bases. Trimming took 6 bases from V and 8 from J; bases not matched to a gene: 3. Germline V CDR1 and CDR2: MNHNS, SASEGT. The CDR3 has 13 amino acids. This CDR3 reads CASRATSGDEQFF. CDR3 nucleotide sequence: TGTGCCAGCAGGGCGACTAGCGGGGATGAGCAGTTCTTC.

The chain couples TRBV5-5 to TRBJ2-7; D is unclear. Between the trimmed V and J ends, which lost 0 bases and 3 bases, there was a span of 7 bases. Germline-derived CDR1 and CDR2 are SGHKS and YYEKEE (reference sequence). The CDR3 is 13 amino acids. The CDR3 loop reads CASSLGTNYEQYF. DNA for the CDR3: TGTGCCAGCAGCTTGGGCACTAACTACGAGCAGTACTTC.

The chain uses TRBV28 and TRBJ1-2, with 7 bases matching TRBD1. Germline loops: CDR1 MDHEN, CDR2 SYDVKM. This CDR3 comprises 13 residues. With V trimmed by 6 bases and J by 4 bases, 5 bases remained unmatched. This CDR3 reads CASSYDRVYGYTF. CDR3 DNA sequence: TGTGCCAGCAGCTATGACAGGGTCTATGGCTACACCTTC.

The V and J genes are TRBV6-5 and TRBJ1-1; 9 bases line up with TRBD1. V was clipped by 6 bases and J by 3 bases; unmatched bases: 5. Per germline, CDR1 MNHEY and CDR2 SVGAGI. The length of the CDR3 is 14 residues. The CDR3 region has the DNA TGTGCCAGCAGGTACCGGACAGGGGACACTGAAGCTTTCTTT. Protein: CASRYRTGDTEAFF.

The chain links TRBV30 to TRBJ2-7, with TRBD2 as a possible D gene (5 bases). Trimming stripped 5 bases from V and 7 bases from J, with 15 bases between. The CDR3 consists of 12 residues. Germline V lookup: CDR1 GTSNPN, CDR2 SVGIG (reference sequence). The CDR3: CAWGLRTGEQYF. DNA for the CDR3: TGTGCCTGGGGACTCCGGACGGGGGAGCAGTACTTC.

The chain carries TRBV11-3 and TRBJ2-1; tentatively, D is TRBD2 (7 bases). V lost 1 base, J lost 8 bases, and 18 bases lay in between. Germline V gene sequence: CDR1 SGHNT, CDR2 YENEEA. The CDR3 runs 16 residues. CDR3 coding DNA: TGTGCCAGCAGCTTAGGTACCGGGGGGCCCTCGGATGAGCAGTTCTTC. Translating gives CASSLGTGGPSDEQFF.

The chain combines TRBV12-5 with TRBJ1-1; D is perhaps TRBD1 (5 bases). Germline assignment: CDR1 LGHNT and CDR2 FRNRAP. Deletions cut 1 base from V and 0 bases from J, with 9 bases between. The CDR3 contains 15 residues. The CDR3 DNA is TGTGCTAGTGGTTTGGGCAGGGCCCTGAACACTGAAGCTTTCTTT. As protein: CASGLGRALNTEAFF.

The V gene is TRBV5-1, the J gene TRBJ2-2; 10 bases match TRBD2. J was trimmed by 6 bases and V by 2 bases; bases with no gene match: 7. Germline CDR1 and CDR2: SGHRS and YFSETQ. The CDR3 is made up of 16 amino acids. DNA of the CDR3: TGCGCCAGCAGCTTCAGCGGGAGGGCCTCTCCCGGGGAGCTGTTTTTT. Amino acid sequence: CASSFSGRASPGELFF.

The gene calls are TRBV7-3 and TRBJ2-7, with D perhaps given as TRBD1 or TRBD2 (6 bases each). Looked up from germline, CDR1 is SGHTA and CDR2 is FQGTGA. The CDR3 is made up of 11 amino acids. Between the trimmed V and J ends, which lost 6 bases and 6 bases, there was a span of 9 bases. The CDR3 sequence is CASSGGREQYF. In DNA form, the CDR3 reads TGTGCCAGCAGTGGGGGGCGCGAGCAGTACTTC.

This rearrangement joins TRBV18 to TRBJ2-5; TRBD1 aligns across 10 bases. Germline V gives CDR1 KGHSH, CDR2 LQKENI. The J segment lost 5 bases and the V segment lost 7 bases, leaving 10 bases of the junction unmatched. The CDR3 has 15 residues. CDR3 protein: CASYGSGQGPETQYF. CDR3 bases: TGTGCCAGCTACGGTTCGGGACAGGGGCCGGAGACCCAGTACTTC.

The chain employs TRBV6-5 and TRBJ1-3; no firm D call. Germline V gene lookup returns CDR1 MNHEY and CDR2 SVGAGI. The CDR3 extends over 14 amino acids. Trimming stripped 5 bases from V and 3 bases from J, with 11 bases between. This chain's CDR3 is CASSPRTGGNTIYF. Written as DNA, the CDR3 is TGTGCCAGCAGTCCCAGAACGGGTGGAAACACCATATATTTT.

Here the CDR3 reads CASSPTSGGYNEQFF. The CDR3 region has the DNA TGTGCCAGCAGCCCTACTAGCGGGGGCTACAATGAGCAGTTCTTC. The genes are TRBV28 and TRBJ2-1; 11 bases fit TRBD2. The CDR3 totals 15 residues. After removal of 6 bases from V and 3 bases from J, the junction contained 4 bases not matched to a gene. Germline loops: CDR1 MDHEN, CDR2 SYDVKM.

The chain employs TRBV7-2 and TRBJ2-7; D possibly corresponds to TRBD1 (5 bases). The V end was cut by 1 base, the J end by 0 bases, with 13 bases between. Germline CDR1 and CDR2: SGHTA and FQGNSA. CDR3 length: 16 residues. The CDR3 here is CASSLGASTVSYEQYF. Here the CDR3 DNA reads TGTGCCAGCAGCTTAGGGGCCTCGACAGTCTCCTACGAGCAGTACTTC. The full variable domain, its missing parts supplied by reference TRBV7-2 and TRBJ2-7, is GAGVSQSPSNKVTEKGKDVELRCDPISGHTALYWYRQSLGQGLEFLIYFQGNSAPDKSGLPSDRFSAERTGGSVSTLTIQRTQQEDSAVYLCASSLGASTVSYEQYFGPGTRLTVT.

The chain employs TRBV10-2 and TRBJ2-1; 8 nucleotides agree with TRBD2. This CDR3 has 15 residues. V lost 6 bases, J lost 6 bases, and 10 bases stayed unmatched. Germline V lookup: CDR1 WSHSY, CDR2 SAAADI. CDR3 nucleotide sequence: TGCGCCAGCAGCCAGCGGGCGGGAGGAGGCAATGAGCAGTTCTTC. It yields the protein CASSQRAGGGNEQFF.

This clone was seen just once. The rearrangement joins TRBV30 to TRBJ2-5, with 9 bases lining up with TRBD2. The CDR3 is 11 residues long. Germline values: CDR1 GTSNPN, CDR2 SVGIG (reference sequence). V lost 5 bases to trimming and J lost 12 bases; unmatched junction nucleotides: 7. CDR3 protein: CAWSQREDEYF. In DNA, the CDR3 is TGTGCCTGGTCACAGCGGGAGGACGAGTACTTC. Using reference TRBV30 and TRBJ2-5 for the parts outside the CDR3, the full variable domain is SQTIHQWPATLVQPVGSPLSLECTVEGTSNPNLYWYRQAAGRGLQLLFYSVGIGQISSEVPQNLSASRPQDRQFILSSKKLLLSDSGFYLCAWSQREDEYFGPGTRLLVL.

In this sample, this clone turned up once. The chain recombines TRBV10-3 with TRBJ2-7; TRBD2 is a possible D gene (6 bases). The length of the CDR3 is 13 residues. The V gene's germline CDR1 is ENHRY and CDR2 SYGVKD. Trimming shortened V by 3 bases and J by 2 bases, and 8 bases separated the two germline ends. The CDR3 bases are TGTGCCATCAGTGATGGGGAGGCCTACGAGCAGTACTTC. Translated: CAISDGEAYEQYF.

The chain employs TRBV2 and TRBJ2-1, with D maybe TRBD2 (6 bases). Deletions cut 6 bases from V and 12 bases from J, with 24 bases between. Germline V gene sequence: CDR1 SNHLY, CDR2 FYNNEI. CDR3 length: 15 residues. The CDR3 DNA reads as TGTGCCAGCAGCCTAAGCTCGATCCGGGACTCGACGCAGTTCTTC. As protein: CASSLSSIRDSTQFF. The full variable domain, completed using reference TRBV2 and TRBJ2-1, is EPEVTQTPSHQVTQMGQEVILRCVPISNHLYFYWYRQILGQKVEFLVSFYNNEISEKSEIFDDQFSVERPDGSNFTLKIRSTKLEDSAMYFCASSLSSIRDSTQFFGPGTRLTVL.

The chain recombines TRBV6-1 with TRBJ2-1; D could derive from TRBD1 or TRBD2 (5 bases each). The CDR3 runs to 15 residues. Trimming left V 4 bases short and J 4 bases short, with 14 bases between. Germline CDR1 and CDR2: MNHNS and SASEGT. The CDR3 DNA sequence: TGTGCCAGCAGTGGTGGGGGAATCCTTTACAATGAGCAGTTCTTC. Residues: CASSGGGILYNEQFF.

Points on this clone: At one boundary the junction diverges from the germline segment, which might be a read error. This chain connects TRBV5-1 to TRBJ1-2; D is uncertain. The CDR3 is made up of 14 amino acids. Per the germline V gene, CDR1 is SGHRS and CDR2 is YFSETQ. The CDR3 bases are TGTGCCAGCAGCTTGTGGGAATCGGGCTATGGCTACACCTTC. Its translation: CASSLWESGYGYTF.

This chain joins TRBV19 and TRBJ2-4, with D possibly TRBD1 on 5 matching bases. CDR3 length: 14 residues. Germline V gene sequence: CDR1 LNHDA, CDR2 SQIVND (reference sequence). Trimming shortened V by 6 bases and J by 6 bases, and 15 bases separated the two germline ends. The CDR3 DNA is TGTGCCAGTAGGCACGGGCAGGGTTTAAACATTCAGTACTTC. Its protein is CASRHGQGLNIQYF.

The rearrangement links TRBV2 to TRBJ1-4; 8 nucleotides line up with TRBD1. The ends lost 1 base at V and 9 bases at J; junction bases unmatched: 4. From germline, CDR1 is SNHLY and CDR2 FYNNEI. The CDR3 is 14 amino acids. The CDR3 DNA sequence: TGTGCCAGCAGTGAAGTCAGGGGGCTTAAAAAACTGTTTTTT. Protein product: CASSEVRGLKKLFF.

V and J are TRBV6-1 and TRBJ1-6, with 9 bases matching TRBD1. With 3 bases clipped from V and 9 bases from J, the junction kept 3 bases outside the gene matches. Germline loops: CDR1 MNHNS, CDR2 SASEGT. The CDR3 extends over 14 amino acids. DNA for the CDR3: TGTGCCAGCAGTGAGTGGGGACAGGGTTCACCCCTCCACTTT. Its translation is CASSEWGQGSPLHF.

This sequence joins TRBV9 and TRBJ2-2; 7 bases are a match to TRBD1. The germline V gene has CDR1 SGDLS and CDR2 YYNGEE. The trim removed 4 bases at V and 2 bases at J, leaving 5 bases unmatched. This CDR3 contains 15 residues. In DNA form, the CDR3 reads TGTGCCAGCAGCTTTGGACAGGCAAACACCGGGGAGCTGTTTTTT. This gives the protein CASSFGQANTGELFF. Full variable domain (missing parts from reference TRBV9 and TRBJ2-2): DSGVTQTPKHLITATGQRVTLRCSPRSGDLSVYWYQQSLDQGLQFLIQYYNGEERAKGNILERFSAQQFPDLHSELNLSSLELGDSALYFCASSFGQANTGELFFGEGSRLTVL.

The rearrangement links TRBV4-3 to TRBJ2-7; 12 bases fit TRBD2. Germline assignment: CDR1 LGHNA and CDR2 YSLEER. CDR3 length: 17 residues. Germline trimming cut 4 bases from V and 4 bases from J; bases unmatched to any gene: 11. Here the CDR3 DNA reads TGCGCCAGCAGCCCCGGAAGACTAGCGGGAGAAGGTTACGAGCAGTACTTC. This encodes CASSPGRLAGEGYEQYF.